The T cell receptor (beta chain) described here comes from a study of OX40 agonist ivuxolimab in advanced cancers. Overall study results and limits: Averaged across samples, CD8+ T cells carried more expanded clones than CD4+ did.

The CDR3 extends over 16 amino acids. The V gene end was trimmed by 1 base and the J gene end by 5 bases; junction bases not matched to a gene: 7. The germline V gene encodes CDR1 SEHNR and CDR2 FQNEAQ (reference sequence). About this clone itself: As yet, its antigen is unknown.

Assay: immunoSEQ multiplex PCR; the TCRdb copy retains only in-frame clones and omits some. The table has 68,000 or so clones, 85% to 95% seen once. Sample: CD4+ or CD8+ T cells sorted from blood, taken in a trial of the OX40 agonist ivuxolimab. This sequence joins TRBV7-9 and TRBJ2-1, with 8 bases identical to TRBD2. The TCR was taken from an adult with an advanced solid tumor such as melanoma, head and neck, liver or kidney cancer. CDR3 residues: CASSLGVTSDDNEQFF. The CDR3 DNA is TGTGCCAGCAGCTTAGGAGTGACTAGCGACGACAATGAGCAGTTCTTC. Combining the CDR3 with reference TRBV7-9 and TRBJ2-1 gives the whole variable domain DTGVSQNPRHKITKRGQNVTFRCDPISEHNRLYWYRQTLGQGPEFLTYFQNEAQLEKSRLLSDRFSAERPKGSFSTLEIQRTEQGDSAMYLCASSLGVTSDDNEQFFGPGTRLTVL.